These 19 T cell receptor beta chains came from one sample sequenced in a study of shared clonotypes between healthy human individuals. The data were produced by immunoSEQ multiplex PCR, yet TCRdb's version contains in-frame clones alone and is incomplete. Of approximately 710,000 clones detected, 80% to 95% appear once; the ten largest clones hold roughly 36%. The sequenced sample was memory CD8+ T cells from PBMCs. Subset indicated: CD45RO+ cells pooled with CCR7-negative TemRA cells. These receptors were collected from a man between 18 and 35 years old in good health. Some clones in this sample may be carry-over from other donors' samples.

The chain uses TRBV7-9 and TRBJ2-6; tentative D call: TRBD2 (5 bases). Germline lookup yields CDR1 SEHNR and CDR2 FQNEAQ (reference sequence). Trimming removed 4 bases from V and 1 base from J, with 20 bases in between. This CDR3 is 19 amino acids long. The CDR3 DNA reads TGTGCCAGCAGCTCCCCGGGGAAGGCGCTTAGGTCTGGGGCCAACGTCCTGACTTTC. This gives the protein CASSSPGKALRSGANVLTF.

The chain combines TRBV11-3 with TRBJ2-1, with unresolved D. Trimming took 3 bases from V and 0 from J, leaving 9 bases between them. From germline, CDR1 is SGHNT and CDR2 YENEEA. The CDR3 length is 15 residues. CDR3 DNA: TGTGCCAGCAGCTTCGGCAGAAGCTCCTACAATGAGCAGTTCTTC. It translates to CASSFGRSSYNEQFF.

V gene TRBV7-3 combines with J gene TRBJ2-7; the match to TRBD1 covers 8 bases. The V and J ends lost 5 bases and 4 bases, in that order; junction bases with no gene match: 4. The CDR3 runs to 13 residues. The germline gives CDR1 SGHTA, CDR2 FQGTGA. This CDR3 reads CASSPRDRYEQYF. DNA of the CDR3: TGTGCCAGCAGCCCTAGGGACAGGTACGAGCAGTACTTC.

Many counts were recorded for this clone. The rearrangement joins TRBV19 to TRBJ2-1; D call uncertain. Trimming cost V 5 bases and J 7 bases, with 18 bases left between them. The CDR3 runs to 15 residues. Per the germline V gene, CDR1 is LNHDA and CDR2 is SQIVND (reference sequence). The CDR3 spells CASSSRETIHNEQFF. The CDR3 coding sequence is TGTGCCAGTAGTTCCCGAGAGACAATACATAATGAGCAGTTCTTC.

The chain has TRBV28 and TRBJ2-6; 8 bases line up with TRBD1. This CDR3 has 19 amino acids. Looked up from germline, CDR1 is MDHEN and CDR2 is SYDVKM. With V trimmed by 3 bases and J by 0 bases, 10 bases remained unmatched. CDR3 sequence reads: CASSLLGQGLYSGANVLTF. CDR3 DNA: TGTGCCAGCAGTTTGCTCGGACAGGGCCTTTACTCTGGGGCCAACGTCCTGACTTTC. The full variable domain, its missing parts supplied by reference TRBV28 and TRBJ2-6, is DVKVTQSSRYLVKRTGEKVFLECVQDMDHENMFWYRQDPGLGLRLIYFSYDVKMKEKGDIPEGYSVSREKKERFSLILESASTNQTSMYLCASSLLGQGLYSGANVLTFGAGSRLTVL.

The rearrangement uses TRBV7-3 and TRBJ2-7; the D gene is possibly TRBD1 (5 bases). Germline CDR1 is SGHTA and CDR2 is FQGTGA. V was pared by 3 bases and J by 1 base, with 10 bases between. The CDR3 consists of 14 residues. CDR3 loop: CASSLGRGSYEQYF. CDR3 nucleotides: TGTGCCAGCAGCTTGGGAAGGGGTTCCTACGAGCAGTACTTC.

The V and J genes are TRBV4-1 and TRBJ2-2; 14 bases agree with TRBD2. The J segment lost 6 bases and the V segment lost 5 bases, leaving 5 bases of the junction unmatched. This CDR3 has 16 amino acids. From germline, CDR1 is MGHRA and CDR2 YSYEKL. The CDR3 bases are TGCGCCAGCAGCTTCCGGGGACTAGCGGGAGCCGGGGAGCTGTTTTTT. Translation gives CASSFRGLAGAGELFF.

The V and J genes are TRBV4-1 and TRBJ2-3; no clear D gene. The CDR3 has 15 amino acids. Trimming removed 0 bases from V and 4 bases from J, with 11 bases in between. CDR1 and CDR2 from the germline V gene are MGHRA and YSYEKL. The DNA of the CDR3 is TGCGCCAGCAGCCAAGAGGCGCCCTGGTCAGATACGCAGTATTTT. This gives the protein CASSQEAPWSDTQYF.

The CDR3 DNA reads TGTGCCAGCAGCTTGGGCGGCCCTCTGCCTCATACGCAGTATTTT. Translation: CASSLGGPLPHTQYF. The rearrangement uses TRBV13 and TRBJ2-3; no definite D call. V shed 3 bases and J shed 7 bases, with 17 bases lying between them. Germline V gives CDR1 PRHDT, CDR2 FYEKMQ (reference sequence). The CDR3 length is 15 residues. The full variable domain, completed using reference TRBV13 and TRBJ2-3, is AAGVIQSPRHLIKEKRETATLKCYPIPRHDTVYWYQQGPGQDPQFLISFYEKMQSDKGSIPDRFSAQQFSDYHSELNMSSLELGDSALYFCASSLGGPLPHTQYFGPGTRLTVL.

The J gene is TRBJ2-5, the V gene TRBV19; D is ambiguous. The CDR3 covers 13 residues. Germline CDR1 and CDR2: LNHDA and SQIVND (reference sequence). Trimming removed 0 bases from V and 3 bases from J, with 5 bases in between. The CDR3 reads CASSIEPKETQYF. CDR3 DNA sequence: TGTGCCAGTAGTATAGAACCCAAAGAGACCCAGTACTTC.

The rearrangement links TRBV5-1 to TRBJ2-5; possibly TRBD2 for D (5 bases). The assigned J gene may be wrong: the sequence end matches TRBJ2-7 better. The CDR3 contains 13 residues. Germline CDR1 is SGHRS and CDR2 is YFSETQ. CDR3 amino acids: CASRGIDPYEQYF. Here the CDR3 DNA reads TGCGCCAGCCGGGGTATAGACCCCTACGAGCAGTACTTC.

The CDR3 spells CASSASRGLGYNSPLHF. In DNA form, the CDR3 reads TGTGCCAGCAGCGCCTCCAGGGGGCTGGGCTATAATTCACCCCTCCACTTT. The rearrangement uses TRBV9 and TRBJ1-6; 8 positions agree with TRBD1. This CDR3 is built from 17 residues. Looked up from germline, CDR1 is SGDLS and CDR2 is YYNGEE. With 3 bases clipped from V and 3 bases from J, the junction kept 8 bases outside the gene matches.

A word on this clone: The same CDR3 can be traced to other DNA sequences in this sample. This chain uses TRBV7-3 with TRBJ2-3; D unclear. The CDR3 spans 12 residues. V lost 6 bases and J 3 bases, leaving 7 bases between the germline ends. CDR1 and CDR2 (germline): SGHTA, FQGTGA. The CDR3 protein is CASSSGTDTQYF. Written as DNA, the CDR3 is TGTGCCAGCAGTTCCGGTACAGATACGCAGTATTTT.

This clone has just a few counts. This chain connects TRBV30 to TRBJ1-4; weak D call: TRBD1 (6 bases). The CDR3 loop spans 13 amino acids. The V end lost 3 bases, the J end lost 8 bases, and 13 bases lay between the germline ends. CDR1 is GTSNPN, CDR2 SVGIG, per germline (reference sequence). This chain's CDR3 is CAWRDRLGEKLFF. The CDR3 bases are TGTGCCTGGAGAGACAGGCTAGGAGAAAAACTGTTTTTT.

This clone was counted a few times. One junction end disagrees with the germline gene, perhaps due to a read error. The J gene is TRBJ2-7, the V gene TRBV2, with a possible D match to TRBD2 (6 bases). The CDR3 contains 8 residues. Germline assignment: CDR1 SNHLY and CDR2 FYNNEI. The CDR3 sequence is CASSGRDF. The CDR3 nucleotides are TGTGCCAGCAGTGGGAGGGACTTC.

J is TRBJ1-6 and V is TRBV4-1; TRBD1 matches 8 bases. Germline V gene lookup returns CDR1 MGHRA and CDR2 YSYEKL. The CDR3 loop spans 16 amino acids. The J segment lost 5 bases and the V segment lost 1 base, leaving 4 bases of the junction unmatched. The chain's CDR3 is CASSQGIRGHNSPLHF. In DNA, the CDR3 is TGCGCCAGCAGCCAAGGGATCAGGGGGCATAATTCACCCCTCCACTTT.

This clone turned up a few times. The rearrangement joins TRBV5-8 to TRBJ1-1; D ambiguous. Deletions cut 1 base from V and 0 bases from J, with 4 bases between. CDR1 is SGHTS and CDR2 is YDEGEE in the germline V gene. The CDR3 runs 13 residues. The CDR3 DNA reads as TGTGCCAGCAGCTTGCCAGTGAACACTGAAGCTTTCTTT. As protein: CASSLPVNTEAFF. Supplemented by reference TRBV5-8 and TRBJ1-1, the full variable domain reads EAGVTQSPTHLIKTRGQQATLRCSPISGHTSVYWYQQALGLGLQFLLWYDEGEERNRGNFPPRFSGRQFPNYSSELNVNALELEDSALYLCASSLPVNTEAFFGQGTRLTVV.

V gene TRBV6-5 combines with J gene TRBJ1-2; no firm D call. Germline CDR1 is MNHEY and CDR2 is SVGAGI. Between the trimmed V and J ends, which lost 9 bases and 6 bases, there was a span of 14 bases. The CDR3 is 12 amino acids. CDR3 nucleotides: TGTGCCAGTTATAAGGGTAATGATGGCTACACCTTC. Translation gives CASYKGNDGYTF.

The V and J genes are TRBV28 and TRBJ2-5; no firm D call. Trimming left V 6 bases short and J 7 bases short, with 18 bases between. Per germline, CDR1 MDHEN and CDR2 SYDVKM. The CDR3 is 14 amino acids. This CDR3 is CASSQSGPIGTQYF. In nucleotides, the CDR3 is TGTGCCAGCAGCCAATCAGGCCCCATAGGGACCCAGTACTTC.